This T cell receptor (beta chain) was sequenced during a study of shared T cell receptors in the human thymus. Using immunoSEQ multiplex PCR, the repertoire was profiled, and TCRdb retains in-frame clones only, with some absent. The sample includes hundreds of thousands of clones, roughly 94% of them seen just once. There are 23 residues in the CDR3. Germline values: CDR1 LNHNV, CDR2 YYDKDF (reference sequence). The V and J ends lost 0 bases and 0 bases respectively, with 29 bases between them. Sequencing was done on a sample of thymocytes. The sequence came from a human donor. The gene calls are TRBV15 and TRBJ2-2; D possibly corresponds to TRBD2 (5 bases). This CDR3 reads CATSRDYASGLKPTNANTGELFF. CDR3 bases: TGTGCCACCAGCAGAGATTACGCCTCCGGACTCAAACCCACCAACGCGAACACCGGGGAGCTGTTTTTT.